This T cell receptor (beta chain) is from a study of neurological immune-mediated disorders (dated by TCRdb to about 2019). Regarding the complete study: Peripheral blood TCR-beta repertoires from patients with HTLV-I-associated myelopathy (HAM/TSP), patients with multiple sclerosis, and healthy controls were compared in the study using UMI-based sequencing. Longitudinal HAM/TSP and healthy donors had 3 time-points each (about 3-45 month intervals). Of the 68 subjects in the cohort, around 15 were HAM/TSP patients, about 34 were multiple sclerosis patients, and some 20 were healthy controls. The approximately 99 TCR-beta libraries included longitudinal samples, technical triplicates and paired sorted CD4+ and CD8+ T-cell subsets alongside PBMC samples. The full study reports these points: Expanded clones from different subjects shared no identical CDR3 amino acid sequences, which suggests that TCR-beta repertoires were private in all groups. The highest TCR clonal expansion was observed in HAM/TSP patients, whereas the lowest was observed in MS patients, even when compared with healthy controls.

cDNA synthesis used template-switch 5'RACE with a primer carrying a 10-nucleotide random unique molecular identifier tagging each TCR transcript. Every sequencing run covered 15-18 subjects and yielded more than 160 million TCR-beta sequences. The RNeasy kit was used for extraction of total RNA. TCR-beta VDJ regions were amplified with primers for the TCR constant region and the 5'RACE anchor, using the KAPA Real-time Library Amplification kit. Sample indexes and Illumina adaptors were added in a first PCR, after which library yield was increased in a second PCR. After Ampure bead purification, the TCR product of roughly 650 bp was size-selected on a 2% E-gel SizeSelection system. Before pooling, library quality was checked on a Bioanalyzer, concentration was measured with Qubit, and libraries were quantified with the Kapa Library Quantification kit. An Illumina HiSeq 2500 was used to sequence the libraries paired-end at 2 x 150 bp. To increase sequence diversity, about 25-31% phiX was spiked into each library pool. For the original study's pipeline: The quality-filtered reads were processed with the UMI-based MiGEC pipeline, whose error correction step removed more than 75% of the raw TCR sequences. VDJ genes were aligned to IMGT germline references, and each clonotype was defined by a unique CDR3 amino acid sequence together with V-J genes. Clonal expansion, Shannon diversity and CDR3 relatedness (CalcPairwiseDistances, ClusterSamples) were evaluated with VDJtools, and phylogenetic trees were built with CLCbio workbench. Using coefficient-of-variation modelling across technical triplicates, the study counted a clone as expanded if it had at least 8 unique UMIs. The raw public reads went through TCRdb reprocessing: fastp at Q25, MiXCR clone calling, in-frame beta chains kept. Each entry is one CDR3 protein sequence, shown with its most common DNA and genes. For this entry, the V and J calls and clone size follow TCRdb and not the study's own pipeline. The sample table holds under 130,000 distinct CDR3 sequences, of which 10% to 12% were seen once. The ten biggest clones cover 3.1% of the sample.

Ends trimmed: V by 2 bases, J by 4 bases; bases unmatched to a gene: 10. The germline V gene sets CDR1 to SNHLY and CDR2 to FYNNEI. The CDR3, cysteine through phenylalanine, is 17 amino acids long. CDR3 DNA only is kept here, 51 bases in frame from base 1. This clonotype has at least ten counts. Its target antigen remains unknown. No base qualities exist here, and no much larger clone lies one base off it. According to the study, the label for this sample's time point signals: longitudinal time-point 3. For unsorted PBMC libraries, 2 million PBMCs were used after storage in RNAlater at -80 degrees C until RNA extraction. PBMCs were separated from peripheral blood using Ficoll-Hypaque density gradient centrifugation and then cryopreserved in liquid nitrogen.

Here the chain combines TRBV2 and TRBJ2-2, with 7 central nucleotides matching TRBD1. The receptor's source is a female donor with HTLV-1-associated myelopathy (HAM/TSP). Specimen: PBMCs. The DNA sequence follows: TGTGCCAGCAGTGAATGGGTAGGGGGCGAGGTCACCGGGGAGCTGTTTTTT. The resulting protein is CASSEWVGGEVTGELFF.